This T cell receptor (beta chain) appears in the sequencing data of a study of human T cells and chemical hapten exposure. TCRdb reanalysed the RACE reads using MiXCR and keeps one entry per CDR3 protein. Here the sample spans approximately 32,000 distinct CDR3 sequences, 10% to 15% being singletons. Trimming took off 5 bases at V and 0 bases at J, with 11 bases between the two ends. Germline values: CDR1 SGHRS, CDR2 YFSETQ. This CDR3 is 15 amino acids long. At least ten counts were recorded for this clonotype. The time point: pre-sensitization, week 0. Treatment specified: therapeutic diphenylcyclopropenone sensitization with weekly scalp DPC. Unfractionated whole blood yielded total RNA.

The clonotype comes from a woman in her 40s with alopecia areata. Some clones in this sample may be carry-over from other donors' samples. The chain uses TRBV5-1 and TRBJ2-2; D remains unclear. This specimen was whole blood, taken in connection with sensitization to the hapten diphenylcyclopropenone (DPC). CDR3: CASRELSANTGELFF. The CDR3 coding sequence is TGCGCCAGCAGGGAGTTGAGCGCGAACACCGGGGAGCTGTTTTTT.